The 19 T cell receptor beta chains in this list originate from one sample, sequenced in a study of blood T cell repertoires in COVID-19. Data came from immunoSEQ multiplex PCR; TCRdb stores just in-frame clones and leaves some out. The table shows about 69,000 clones, with 80% to 85% occurring only once. The sample was peripheral blood. These receptors all come from a human donor in a cohort sampled during active COVID-19.

The J gene is TRBJ2-2, the V gene TRBV9; the match to TRBD2 covers 7 bases. After removal of 0 bases from V and 5 bases from J, the junction contained 10 bases not matched to a gene. CDR1 and CDR2 (germline): SGDLS, YYNGEE. This CDR3 has 17 amino acids. CDR3 sequence (DNA): TGTGCCAGCAGCGTAGCTCTCGGACTAGAGGGAACCGGGGAGCTGTTTTTT. The encoded protein is CASSVALGLEGTGELFF.

The chain employs TRBV23-1 and TRBJ2-5; TRBD2 matches 16 bases. TRBV23-1 is marked as an open reading frame, function uncertain. The V gene end was trimmed by 7 bases and the J gene end by 4 bases; junction bases not matched to a gene: 6. The CDR3 consists of 16 residues. CDR3 sequence: CASTGTSGGATETQYF. For the CDR3, the DNA is TGCGCCAGCACCGGGACTAGCGGGGGGGCCACAGAGACCCAGTACTTC.

This clone occurred once. This rearrangement joins TRBV6-5 to TRBJ2-7; 8 bases fit TRBD1. The CDR3 covers 14 residues. The V and J ends lost 0 bases and 4 bases, in that order; junction bases with no gene match: 2. The germline CDR1 and CDR2 sequences are MNHEY and SVGAGI. The CDR3 spells CASSYSDRDYEQYF. In DNA, the CDR3 is TGTGCCAGCAGTTACTCGGACAGGGATTACGAGCAGTACTTC.

The V and J genes are TRBV7-3 and TRBJ2-1; a possible D gene is TRBD2 (6 bases). Germline CDR1 reads SGHTA; CDR2 reads FQGTGA. The CDR3 runs 14 residues. Trimming shortened V by 2 bases and J by 8 bases, and 13 bases separated the two germline ends. The CDR3 DNA is TGTGCCAGCAGCTTAGAAGTCGGGAGCGATGAGCAGTTCTTC. This encodes CASSLEVGSDEQFF. The entire variable domain, with the rest obtained from reference TRBV7-3 and TRBJ2-1, is as follows: GAGVSQTPSNKVTEKGKYVELRCDPISGHTALYWYRQSLGQGPEFLIYFQGTGAADDSGLPNDRFFAVRPEGSVSTLKIQRTERGDSAVYLCASSLEVGSDEQFFGPGTRLTVL.

The CDR3: CASSPVYYEQYF. The CDR3 DNA reads as TGTGCCAGCTCACCAGTCTACTACGAGCAGTACTTC. The chain combines TRBV18 with TRBJ2-7; D is ambiguous. The CDR3 totals 12 residues. From germline, CDR1 is KGHSH and CDR2 LQKENI. V lost 2 bases, J lost 3 bases, and 5 bases lay in between.

The genes are TRBV6-1 and TRBJ1-5, with 8 positions matching TRBD1. This CDR3 is built from 16 residues. J was trimmed by 3 bases and V by 4 bases; bases with no gene match: 8. From germline, CDR1 is MNHNS and CDR2 SASEGT. CDR3 DNA sequence: TGTGCCAGCAGTGGACAGCTGGGACAGGACAATCAGCCCCAGCATTTT. It specifies CASSGQLGQDNQPQHF.

V gene TRBV5-5 combines with J gene TRBJ2-1; D gene ambiguous. The length of the CDR3 is 13 residues. Trimming removed 4 bases from V and 3 bases from J, with 8 bases in between. The germline V gene encodes CDR1 SGHKS and CDR2 YYEKEE (reference sequence). Here the CDR3 reads CASSPASYNEQFF. The DNA for the CDR3 is TGTGCCAGCAGCCCCGCCAGCTACAATGAGCAGTTCTTC.

This chain connects TRBV11-2 to TRBJ1-4, with TRBD1 as a possible D gene (5 bases). The length of the CDR3 is 15 residues. The V end was cut by 5 bases, the J end by 3 bases, with 13 bases between. The germline CDR1 and CDR2 sequences are SGHAT and FQNNGV. In DNA, the CDR3 is TGTGCCAGCAGCCCACGGGGGGGAGCTAATGAAAAACTGTTTTTT. Translated: CASSPRGGANEKLFF.

This clone came up once. The chain is built from TRBV19 and TRBJ2-2; 7 bases agree with TRBD2. The germline CDR1 and CDR2 sequences are LNHDA and SQIVND (reference sequence). This CDR3 contains 15 residues. The V and J ends lost 7 bases and 0 bases, in that order; junction bases with no gene match: 5. CDR3 in amino acids: CASMIGLANTGELFF. The CDR3 DNA follows: TGTGCCAGTATGATAGGACTAGCGAACACCGGGGAGCTGTTTTTT.

The rearrangement joins TRBV5-1 to TRBJ1-4; a possible D gene is TRBD1 (5 bases). V shed 2 bases and J shed 0 bases, with 11 bases lying between them. The germline V gene has CDR1 SGHRS and CDR2 YFSETQ. The CDR3 is 16 amino acids. The CDR3 loop is CASSLAGGATNEKLFF. The DNA for the CDR3 is TGCGCCAGCAGCTTAGCGGGAGGGGCAACTAATGAAAAACTGTTTTTT.

The chain is built from TRBV7-9 and TRBJ2-1; 7 positions match TRBD2. V gave up 8 bases and J gave up 5 bases; unmatched junction bases: 9. Germline assignment: CDR1 SEHNR and CDR2 FQNEAQ (reference sequence). The length of the CDR3 is 14 residues. CDR3 residues: CASGLGRVHNEQFF. As DNA, the CDR3 is TGTGCCAGCGGATTAGGGAGGGTACACAATGAGCAGTTCTTC.

This clone was seen only a few times. The chain couples TRBV12-5 to TRBJ2-1, with a possible D match to TRBD1 (6 bases). Trimming stripped 6 bases from V and 4 bases from J, with 13 bases between. The germline V gene has CDR1 LGHNT and CDR2 FRNRAP. CDR3 length: 14 residues. CDR3 sequence (DNA): TGTGCTAGTGGCTCCACGGACAGATACAATGAGCAGTTCTTC. This codes for CASGSTDRYNEQFF. Drawing the rest from reference TRBV12-5 and TRBJ2-1, the complete variable domain is DARVTQTPRHKVTEMGQEVTMRCQPILGHNTVFWYRQTMMQGLELLAYFRNRAPLDDSGMPKDRFSAEMPDATLATLKIQPSEPRDSAVYFCASGSTDRYNEQFFGPGTRLTVL.

In nucleotides, the CDR3 is TGCGCCAGCAGTGCGACTAGCGGGGGACGCAATGAGCAGTTCTTC. Its translation: CASSATSGGRNEQFF. This chain connects TRBV5-1 to TRBJ2-1; TRBD2 matches at 12 bases. The CDR3 totals 15 residues. The junction had 6 bases not matched to a gene; V was cut back by 5 bases and J by 6 bases. Germline V gene data show CDR1 as SGHRS and CDR2 as YFSETQ.

The genes are TRBV11-1 and TRBJ1-2; D gene ambiguous. This CDR3 has 14 amino acids. Germline V gives CDR1 SGHAT, CDR2 FQDESV (reference sequence). Trimming removed 5 bases at V and 3 bases at J, with 13 bases between. CDR3 coding DNA: TGTGCCAGCAGCCCGCGGGGTACCTACTATGGCTACACCTTC. Its protein is CASSPRGTYYGYTF.

The rearrangement joins TRBV21-1 to TRBJ2-1; the table's D call, TRBD2, was not checked against the DNA. TRBV21-1 has pseudogene status. The length of the CDR3 is 14 residues. The CDR3 spells CASSTKLGGNEQFF. The CDR3 DNA sequence: TGTGCCAGCAGCACGAAATTGGGGGGCAATGAGCAGTTCTTC.

J is TRBJ2-7 and V is TRBV9, with TRBD2 identical over 9 bases. There are 16 residues in the CDR3. The V segment lost 4 bases and the J segment 2 bases; nucleotides outside the gene matches: 10. Germline assignment: CDR1 SGDLS and CDR2 YYNGEE. The CDR3 coding sequence is TGTGCCAGCAGCCCAGATAGCGGGGGAGGTACCTACGAGCAGTACTTC. It specifies CASSPDSGGGTYEQYF.

The chain has TRBV28 and TRBJ1-5, with D tentatively TRBD1 (5 bases). The length of the CDR3 is 14 residues. Germline CDR1 is MDHEN and CDR2 is SYDVKM. Trimming took 3 bases from V and 6 from J, leaving 12 bases between them. The CDR3 DNA is TGTGCCAGCAGTTTGGGCAGGGAATTTCAGCCCCAGCATTTT. It codes for CASSLGREFQPQHF. Full variable domain (missing parts from reference TRBV28 and TRBJ1-5): DVKVTQSSRYLVKRTGEKVFLECVQDMDHENMFWYRQDPGLGLRLIYFSYDVKMKEKGDIPEGYSVSREKKERFSLILESASTNQTSMYLCASSLGREFQPQHFGDGTRLSIL.

This clone came up a few times. V gene TRBV4-1 combines with J gene TRBJ1-5; 8 nucleotides align to TRBD1. The CDR3 is made up of 14 amino acids. Germline CDR1 MGHRA, CDR2 YSYEKL. Trimming removed 7 bases from V and 3 bases from J; junction bases left unmatched: 5. The CDR3 sequence is CASKDRGANQPQHF. CDR3 bases: TGCGCCAGCAAAGACAGGGGCGCCAATCAGCCCCAGCATTTT.

This clone is a singleton in its sample. The rearrangement links TRBV19 to TRBJ1-6; tentatively, D is TRBD1 (6 bases). CDR1 LNHDA and CDR2 SQIVND come from the germline V gene (reference sequence). The CDR3 extends over 13 amino acids. Trimming stripped 9 bases from V and 10 bases from J, with 16 bases between. This chain's CDR3 is CASTGTSGSPLHF. The DNA of the CDR3 is TGTGCCAGCACAGGGACCTCCGGGTCACCCCTCCACTTT.